Below, 3 T cell receptor beta chains from the same sample are listed, as sequenced in a study of blood T cell repertoires in COVID-19. Measured with immunoSEQ multiplex PCR; TCRdb has only the in-frame clones, and not every one. In the table there are more than 150,000 clones, 90% of which are singletons. Sequencing was done on a sample of peripheral blood. The receptors come from a man in his forties or fifties with acute or convalescent COVID-19.

The chain links TRBV6-2 or TRBV6-3 to TRBJ2-1; D may be TRBD1 (5 bases). The CDR3 has 18 residues. V lost 6 bases and J lost 1, with 22 bases in between. Germline V gene sequence: CDR1 MNHEY, CDR2 SVGEGT. The CDR3 protein is CASSRQLLGIKSYNEQFF. For the CDR3, the DNA is TGTGCCAGCAGCAGACAGCTGCTAGGGATAAAGTCCTACAATGAGCAGTTCTTC.

The chain links TRBV27 to TRBJ2-1; tentatively, D is TRBD2 (6 bases). Germline V gene sequence: CDR1 MNHEY, CDR2 SMNVEV (reference sequence). The CDR3 is 14 residues long. V lost 5 bases, J lost 9 bases, and 17 bases lay in between. The CDR3 coding sequence is TGTGCCAGCAGTATAGCGGTCCCTTCAGGTGAGCAGTTCTTC. Encoded protein: CASSIAVPSGEQFF.

The gene calls are TRBV29-1 and TRBJ2-1; 8 bases fit TRBD1. The CDR3 sequence is 17 residues long. Germline V gene data show CDR1 as SQVTM and CDR2 as ANQGSEA. Trimming removed 5 bases from V and 0 bases from J; junction bases left unmatched: 12. The CDR3 protein is CSVPETRQGISYNEQFF. In nucleotides, the CDR3 is TGCAGCGTTCCCGAGACGAGACAGGGGATCTCCTACAATGAGCAGTTCTTC.